This T cell receptor beta chain derives from a study of tumor-infiltrating lymphocytes in localized non-small cell lung cancer. As for the study in general: The cohort mixed smokers and never-smokers, several histologies, and some post-neoadjuvant-chemotherapy samples.

About this clone: The antigen is undetermined.

TCRdb's table, derived via immunoSEQ multiplex PCR, lists solely in-frame clones and lacks some. The sample shows tens of thousands of clones, roughly 88% of them seen only once. Overall study results and limits: Higher tumor T cell infiltration than in uninvolved lung was supported by TCRbeta sequencing. Different pieces of the same tissue went to different assays, confounding technical variation with intratumor heterogeneity. Available tissue quantity limited TCR sequencing to a patient subset.

CDR1 and CDR2 from the germline V gene are LNHNV and YYDKDF (reference sequence). The CDR3 has 20 amino acids. The V and J ends lost 0 bases and 2 bases, in that order; junction bases with no gene match: 18. The TCR originated in a human donor with non-small cell lung cancer. V and J are TRBV15 and TRBJ2-7; 8 positions agree with TRBD1. What was sequenced was lung tumor tissue. DNA of the CDR3: TGTGCCACCAGCAGAGATTTCAGTGGCGGACAGGGAAGAATTCCCTACGAGCAGTACTTC. It yields the protein CATSRDFSGGQGRIPYEQYF.